This T cell receptor beta chain is from a study of T cells after posttransplantation cyclophosphamide. Profiled with immunoSEQ multiplex PCR; TCRdb holds only in-frame clones, not every one. The sample holds under 75,000 clones; just under 95% are singletons and the top ten take approximately 2.7%. The study, taken as a whole, reports: TRB clonality was highly associated with recipient CMV seropositivity and reactivation. Donor CD8+ memory clones often dominated recipient blood repertoires at later times. Skin or GI-infiltrating T cells shared few TRB sequences with blood.

On the day of bone marrow donation, the related graft donor provided peripheral blood. This CDR3 has 11 residues. The ends were cut back, 8 bases at V and 13 bases at J, with 15 bases in the middle. Germline CDR1 SNHLY, CDR2 FYNNEI. With respect to this clone: What it binds is not known.

The source material was PBMCs. This sequence joins TRBV2 and TRBJ2-4; D possibly uses TRBD1 or TRBD2 (5 bases each). This clonotype originated in a woman between 25 and 40 years old in good health and a related stem cell transplant donor. CDR3 protein: CASGTRDLQYF. CDR3 nucleotides: TGTGCCAGCGGTACCCGGGACCTACAGTACTTC.